The T cell receptor (beta chain) under discussion was sequenced for a study of cytomegalovirus exposure and HLA in healthy donors. Regarding the study as a whole: TCR beta chains numbering under 200 were designated cytomegalovirus-associated.

60 Vbeta and 13 Jbeta primers were used in PCR. Sequencing was performed with immunoSEQ multiplex PCR; in TCRdb, only in-frame clones are kept and a portion is missing. Among 85,000 to 100,000 clones listed, over 80% were seen once. The CDR3 spans 16 residues. The V gene end was trimmed by 5 bases and the J gene end by 1 base; junction bases not matched to a gene: 6. CDR1 and CDR2 from the germline V gene are SGHVS and FQNEAQ. Note on this clone: Its specificity is not known.

Sequencing input: PBMCs. V is TRBV7-8 and J is TRBJ2-7; TRBD1 aligns across 12 bases. The source of this sequence is a female donor in good health and CMV-seropositive. The CDR3 is CASSTRDRGLSYEQYF. CDR3 bases: TGTGCCAGCAGCACGCGGGACAGGGGGCTATCCTACGAGCAGTACTTC. Together with reference TRBV7-8 and TRBJ2-7, the CDR3 gives the full variable domain: GAGVSQSPRYKVAKRGQDVALRCDPISGHVSLFWYQQALGQGPEFLTYFQNEAQLDKSGLPSDRFFAERPEGSVSTLKIQRTQQEDSAVYLCASSTRDRGLSYEQYFGPGTRLTVT.